These 18 T cell receptor beta chains came from one sample sequenced in a study of T cells after yellow fever vaccination. TCRdb re-called the 5' RACE reads through MiXCR, storing one row per CDR3 protein. The sample yields 400,000 or so distinct CDR3 sequences, over 5% seen once. The sample consisted of PBMCs, taken 5 days after the yellow fever booster vaccination. Receptors originate from a young man who received the YFV17D yellow fever vaccine.

This clonotype was seen a few times. The V gene is TRBV20-1, the J gene TRBJ1-1; possible D gene TRBD1, 6 bases. The CDR3 is 12 residues long. Trimming took off 1 base at V and 8 bases at J, with 11 bases between the two ends. Germline V lookup: CDR1 DFQATT, CDR2 SNEGSKA (reference sequence). For the CDR3, the DNA is TGCAGTGCTAGAGTGGGAGGGACAGAAGCTTTCTTT. Translation: CSARVGGTEAFF.

The table lists this clonotype with many counts. V and J are TRBV3-1 and TRBJ2-7; 7 positions agree with TRBD1. CDR3 length: 17 amino acids. Unmatched junction bases numbered 10, after V lost 0 bases and J lost 2 bases. Germline V gives CDR1 LGHDT, CDR2 YNNKEL (reference sequence). The CDR3 is CASSQEIIGTAPYEQYF. CDR3 in DNA: TGTGCCAGCAGCCAAGAGATTATCGGGACAGCTCCCTACGAGCAGTACTTC.

This clonotype showed up many times. This chain connects TRBV10-3 to TRBJ2-7, with D unclear. Germline V gene sequence: CDR1 ENHRY, CDR2 SYGVKD. The CDR3 extends over 14 amino acids. With 0 bases removed from V and 2 bases from J, the gap between germline ends came to 8 bases. The CDR3 sequence: CAISESGNTYEQYF. As DNA, the CDR3 is TGTGCCATCAGTGAGTCCGGCAATACCTACGAGCAGTACTTC.

This clonotype was recorded at least ten times. This chain joins TRBV9 and TRBJ2-2, with TRBD2 identical over 8 bases. The germline V gene encodes CDR1 SGDLS and CDR2 YYNGEE. V lost 1 base to trimming and J lost 7 bases; unmatched junction nucleotides: 6. The CDR3 runs 15 residues. The DNA of the CDR3 is TGTGCCAGCAGCGTAAGGCAGCGGGAGTTCGGGGAGCTGTTTTTT. Translation: CASSVRQREFGELFF.

Ten or more counts support this clonotype. The V call is TRBV20-1, the J call TRBJ2-7; D perhaps matches TRBD2 (6 bases). Trimming removed 4 bases from V and 3 bases from J, with 13 bases in between. CDR3 length equals 13 residues. The V gene's germline CDR1 is DFQATT and CDR2 SNEGSKA (reference sequence). The CDR3 spells CSANVGSSYEQYF. Written as DNA, the CDR3 is TGCAGTGCTAACGTCGGGAGCAGCTACGAGCAGTACTTC.

This chain joins TRBV28 and TRBJ2-1, with D tentatively TRBD2 (6 bases). The CDR3 has 16 amino acids. Germline V gene lookup returns CDR1 MDHEN and CDR2 SYDVKM. Deletions cut 5 bases from V and 4 bases from J, with 18 bases between. The CDR3 protein is CASSQKGGISYNEQFF. In DNA form, the CDR3 reads TGTGCCAGCAGTCAGAAGGGAGGCATTTCTTACAATGAGCAGTTCTTC.

The rearrangement uses TRBV20-1 and TRBJ2-7; TRBD1 matches 11 bases. CDR1 DFQATT and CDR2 SNEGSKA come from the germline V gene (reference sequence). This CDR3 is built from 19 residues. Trimming took 3 bases from V and 3 from J; bases not matched to a gene: 19. CDR3 in amino acids: CSASGTGGSTGGSGYEQYF. The CDR3 DNA reads as TGCAGTGCTAGCGGGACAGGGGGATCGACTGGGGGTAGCGGCTACGAGCAGTACTTC.

This clonotype was seen a few times. The chain is built from TRBV29-1 and TRBJ2-1, with 7 bases matching TRBD2. The V segment lost 8 bases and the J segment 1 base; nucleotides outside the gene matches: 5. CDR1 is SQVTM and CDR2 is ANQGSEA in the germline V gene. CDR3 length: 13 amino acids. CDR3 protein: CSIRLASYNEQFF. The CDR3 nucleotides read TGCAGCATAAGACTAGCATCCTACAATGAGCAGTTCTTC.

This clonotype showed up just a few times. This chain links TRBV19 with TRBJ2-1, with TRBD1 matching over 7 bases. The CDR3 spans 12 residues. The ends lost 7 bases at V and 6 bases at J; junction bases unmatched: 3. Germline lookup yields CDR1 LNHDA and CDR2 SQIVND (reference sequence). The CDR3 spells CASMAGGNEQFF. CDR3 nucleotides: TGTGCCAGTATGGCAGGGGGCAATGAGCAGTTCTTC.

This clonotype has a handful of counts. J is TRBJ2-7 and V is TRBV19, with 12 bases aligning to TRBD2. The CDR3 is made up of 13 amino acids. The germline V gene encodes CDR1 LNHDA and CDR2 SQIVND (reference sequence). J gave up 6 bases and V 9 bases, and 6 bases lay outside the gene matches. This CDR3 reads CASRLAGAAEQYF. The CDR3 DNA reads TGTGCCAGCCGACTAGCGGGAGCCGCCGAGCAGTACTTC.

This clonotype was counted between two and nine times. This rearrangement joins TRBV30 to TRBJ2-3; maybe TRBD2 (6 bases). Looked up from germline, CDR1 is GTSNPN and CDR2 is SVGIG (reference sequence). V was pared by 0 bases and J by 5 bases, with 15 bases between. The CDR3 is 15 residues long. The CDR3 loop is CAWSVGRGPLDTQYF. CDR3 DNA: TGTGCCTGGAGTGTAGGGCGGGGCCCCCTAGATACGCAGTATTTT.

The rearrangement joins TRBV21-1 to TRBJ2-2; TRBD1 reflects the table's D call only, with no check against the DNA. TRBV21-1 is marked as a pseudogene. The CDR3 totals 19 residues. The CDR3 DNA is TGTGCCAGCAGCAGGGCAGGGGTCGGCGGGGGGAAGAACACCGGGGAGCTGTTTTTT. Its translation is CASSRAGVGGGKNTGELFF.

To note about this clonotype: With a much larger clone just one base away, this may be a read error. The V call is TRBV27, the J call TRBJ2-5; the match to TRBD1 covers 10 bases. This CDR3 region has 17 residues. Germline CDR1 is MNHEY and CDR2 is SMNVEV (reference sequence). In DNA form, the CDR3 reads TGTGCCAGCAGTAAAGTCCCGGGACAGGGGCTGGGGGAGACCCGGTACTTC. Protein sequence: CASSKVPGQGLGETRYF.

The genes are TRBV20-1 and TRBJ1-1, with D hard to call. Trimming removed 3 bases from V and 7 bases from J, with 18 bases in between. The CDR3 consists of 14 residues. Per the germline V gene, CDR1 is DFQATT and CDR2 is SNEGSKA (reference sequence). CDR3 DNA: TGCAGTGCTAGCGGCGGGAATCTACGCGGTGAAGCTTTCTTT. Translated, it gives CSASGGNLRGEAFF.

The chain employs TRBV12-3 or TRBV12-4 and TRBJ2-2; D is unclear. V lost 7 bases and J 4 bases, leaving 16 bases between the germline ends. The CDR3 extends over 15 amino acids. The chain's CDR3 is CASTWKSTFTGELFF. Written as DNA, the CDR3 is TGTGCCAGCACTTGGAAGTCGACATTCACCGGGGAGCTGTTTTTT.

This clonotype showed up many times. The chain joins TRBV20-1 to TRBJ2-7; TRBD2 matches 9 bases. Per the germline V gene, CDR1 is DFQATT and CDR2 is SNEGSKA (reference sequence). V lost 3 bases and J lost 2; bases outside the gene matches: 5. CDR3 length: 14 amino acids. This CDR3 reads CSASPTSGTYEQYF. DNA for the CDR3: TGCAGTGCTAGCCCGACTAGCGGAACCTACGAGCAGTACTTC.

This clonotype occurred many times. The gene calls are TRBV5-1 and TRBJ2-7; D gene uncertain. This CDR3 spans 11 amino acids. The V gene lost 4 bases and the J gene lost 4 bases, with 6 bases spanning the gap. CDR1 SGHRS and CDR2 YFSETQ come from the germline V gene. CDR3 protein: CASSTEYEQYF. In DNA form, the CDR3 reads TGCGCCAGCAGCACTGAGTACGAGCAGTACTTC.

In this sample, this clonotype turned up a few times. The rearrangement uses TRBV10-3 and TRBJ2-5, with D tentatively TRBD1 (6 bases). CDR3 length: 14 amino acids. Germline V gene sequence: CDR1 ENHRY, CDR2 SYGVKD. Trimming removed 3 bases from V and 1 base from J, with 9 bases in between. The CDR3 DNA reads TGTGCCATCAGTGAAAGGGGGATCCAAGAGACCCAGTACTTC. Translated: CAISERGIQETQYF.